What follows are 27 T cell receptor beta chains derived from one specimen sequenced in a study of blood T cells in healthy people across ages. It was with a sample-barcoded 5' primer and a J-beta primer mix that a second PCR of roughly 7 to 11 cycles was run. TCRdb passed the 5' RACE reads through MiXCR, listing each CDR3 protein once. This sample has hundreds of thousands of distinct CDR3 sequences, with less than 40% found just once. The specimen sequenced was blood. These receptor sequences come from a woman older than 75 in good health.

This clonotype was seen ten or more times. The chain carries TRBV10-3 and TRBJ2-7, with a possible D match to TRBD2 (6 bases). V dropped 5 bases and J dropped 4 bases, with 12 bases sitting between them. From germline, CDR1 is ENHRY and CDR2 SYGVKD. This CDR3 has 13 residues. The CDR3 nucleotides read TGTGCCATCAGTCTCGGAGGGGAGTACGAGCAGTACTTC. It encodes CAISLGGEYEQYF.

This clonotype was counted at least ten times. The J gene is TRBJ1-2, the V gene TRBV27; 8 nucleotides match TRBD1. The CDR3 has 14 residues. Germline CDR1 is MNHEY and CDR2 is SMNVEV (reference sequence). V trimming: 5 bases; J trimming: 6 bases; junction bases outside the gene matches: 8. CDR3 nucleotides: TGTGCCAGCAGTGGCTACGGGACAGGCGATGGCTACACCTTC. Translating it yields CASSGYGTGDGYTF.

V is TRBV10-3 and J is TRBJ2-7, with D hard to call. CDR1 and CDR2 (germline): ENHRY, SYGVKD. Trimming took 10 bases from V and 2 from J, leaving 15 bases between them. The CDR3 loop spans 13 amino acids. CDR3 loop: CATSPGSTYEQYF. The CDR3 DNA follows: TGTGCCACCTCACCCGGCAGTACCTACGAGCAGTACTTC.

Only a few counts were recorded for this clonotype. The chain has TRBV7-9 and TRBJ1-1; tentative D call: TRBD1 (6 bases). V lost 7 bases and J lost 8, with 17 bases in between. Looked up from germline, CDR1 is SEHNR and CDR2 is FQNEAQ (reference sequence). This CDR3 comprises 13 residues. The CDR3 reads CASTNRVLAEAFF. The CDR3 bases are TGTGCCAGCACCAACAGGGTATTGGCAGAAGCTTTCTTT.

This clonotype was recorded at least ten times. The chain couples TRBV18 to TRBJ2-4, with D perhaps matching TRBD1 (5 bases). The CDR3 runs to 15 residues. In germline, CDR1 is KGHSH, CDR2 LQKENI. The V end was cut by 6 bases, the J end by 4 bases, with 16 bases between. In DNA, the CDR3 is TGTGCCAGCTCCCCTCAGGGAAGGGTGAAAAACATTCAGTACTTC. Encoded protein: CASSPQGRVKNIQYF.

This clonotype was recorded once. A junction end diverges from the germline sequence, so it may reflect a read error. V gene TRBV12-3 or TRBV12-4 combines with J gene TRBJ2-3, with a weak D call TRBD2 (6 bases). The length of the CDR3 is 17 residues. This CDR3 is CASSLALGLARTDMQYF. The DNA of the CDR3 is TGTGCCAGCAGTTTAGCGCTAGGGCTAGCGAGAACAGATATGCAGTATTTT.

This clonotype has ten or more counts. V gene TRBV6-2 or TRBV6-3 combines with J gene TRBJ2-1; 9 bases map to TRBD2. After removal of 5 bases from V and 5 bases from J, the junction contained 10 bases not matched to a gene. Germline loops: CDR1 MNHEY, CDR2 SVGEGT. The CDR3 covers 16 residues. The CDR3 bases are TGTGCCAGCAGTCCTGAAAGCGGGGGGTTCAACAATGAGCAGTTCTTC. As protein: CASSPESGGFNNEQFF.

Turning to this clonotype: A much larger clone differs by one base, so this may be a read error. CDR3 nucleotides: TGTGCCAGCAGCGACCGGGACAAGGGTTCACCCCACCACTTT. This gives the protein CASSDRDKGSPHHF. V is TRBV9 and J is TRBJ1-6; tentative D call: TRBD1 (6 bases). The germline gives CDR1 SGDLS, CDR2 YYNGEE. The CDR3 is 14 residues long.

This clonotype showed up just a few times. V is TRBV9 and J is TRBJ2-7; the D is unclear. Looked up from germline, CDR1 is SGDLS and CDR2 is YYNGEE. The ends were cut back, 4 bases at V and 7 bases at J, with 24 bases in the middle. The CDR3 has 16 residues. The CDR3 sequence: CASSPHTQDLYNEQYF. CDR3 coding DNA: TGTGCCAGCAGCCCCCACACCCAGGACCTCTACAATGAGCAGTACTTC.

The V gene is TRBV7-8, the J gene TRBJ2-1; D perhaps matches TRBD1 (5 bases). CDR3 length equals 14 residues. V lost 0 bases and J 10 bases, leaving 13 bases between the germline ends. The V gene's germline CDR1 is SGHVS and CDR2 FQNEAQ. The CDR3 region is CASSLAQGGYEQFF. CDR3 bases: TGTGCCAGCAGCTTAGCCCAGGGTGGCTACGAGCAGTTCTTC.

This clonotype was detected ten times or more. The rearrangement uses TRBV5-6 and TRBJ2-7; 8 positions agree with TRBD1. The J segment lost 7 bases and the V segment lost 7 bases, leaving 13 bases of the junction unmatched. The length of the CDR3 is 14 residues. Per germline, CDR1 SGHDT and CDR2 YYEEEE. CDR3 in DNA: TGTGCCAGCGCCCCCCTGGCAGGGGGCGGTGAGCAGTACTTC. As protein: CASAPLAGGGEQYF. Combining the CDR3 with reference TRBV5-6 and TRBJ2-7 gives the whole variable domain DAGVTQSPTHLIKTRGQQVTLRCSPKSGHDTVSWYQQALGQGPQFIFQYYEEEERQRGNFPDRFSGHQFPNYSSELNVNALLLGDSALYLCASAPLAGGGEQYFGPGTRLTVT.

This clonotype has more than one count but fewer than ten. This chain connects TRBV24-1 to TRBJ2-5; possibly TRBD1 for D (6 bases). Trimming shortened V by 2 bases and J by 2 bases, and 11 bases separated the two germline ends. This CDR3 spans 15 amino acids. Per germline, CDR1 KGHDR and CDR2 SFDVKD. For the CDR3, the DNA is TGTGCCACCAGTGATTCAGGGGAAAAGCAAGAGACCCAGTACTTC. Translated: CATSDSGEKQETQYF.

The rearrangement links TRBV29-1 to TRBJ2-1, with TRBD2 as a possible D gene (6 bases). The V end was cut by 4 bases, the J end by 5 bases, with 15 bases between. The CDR3 runs 14 residues. CDR1 is SQVTM and CDR2 is ANQGSEA in the germline V gene. CDR3: CSVGRGPSNNEQFF. DNA for the CDR3: TGCAGCGTTGGGAGGGGACCTTCGAACAATGAGCAGTTCTTC.

As concerns this clonotype: A much larger clone differs from this one at a single base, so this may be a read error. The chain carries TRBV2 and TRBJ2-1; 8 bases match TRBD2. Germline-derived CDR1 and CDR2 are SNHLY and FYNNEI. The CDR3 contains 15 residues. Trimming at V came to 6 bases and at J to 13 bases, leaving 17 bases not matched to a gene. In DNA form, the CDR3 reads TGTGCCAGCAGCCCCGGGGGAGCGGGGGAAGAGACCCAGTTCTTC. As protein: CASSPGGAGEETQFF.

This clonotype has more than one count but fewer than ten. A read error may be the cause here, since a much bigger clone is one base away. V usage is TRBV9 and J usage is TRBJ2-7; maybe TRBD2 (7 bases). Germline CDR1 is SGDLS and CDR2 is YYNGEE. This CDR3 comprises 15 residues. V shed 4 bases and J shed 7 bases, with 21 bases lying between them. DNA of the CDR3: TGTGCCAGCAGCCGCGGGGGCCCCTATACCAATGAGCAGTACTTC. This encodes CASSRGGPYTNEQYF.

This clonotype was counted ten times or more. The chain employs TRBV6-6 and TRBJ1-2; the D is unclear. The germline CDR1 and CDR2 sequences are MNHNY and SVGAGI (reference sequence). Trimming took 11 bases from V and 4 from J, leaving 17 bases between them. The CDR3 is 13 residues long. CDR3 protein: CAVRQGQIYGYTF. DNA of the CDR3: TGTGCCGTAAGACAAGGGCAGATCTATGGCTACACCTTC.

This sequence joins TRBV2 and TRBJ2-3, with a weak D call TRBD2 (5 bases). Trimming cost V 10 bases and J 5 bases, with 16 bases left between them. The CDR3 totals 13 residues. The V gene's germline CDR1 is SNHLY and CDR2 FYNNEI. The CDR3: CATGRGTRDTQYF. CDR3 coding DNA: TGTGCCACCGGACGGGGTACGAGAGATACGCAGTATTTT.

At least ten counts were recorded for this clonotype. V and J are TRBV29-1 and TRBJ2-3; D is possibly TRBD2 (6 bases). Between the trimmed V and J ends, which lost 1 base and 2 bases, there was a span of 16 bases. The CDR3 has 16 amino acids. Germline lookup yields CDR1 SQVTM and CDR2 ANQGSEA. DNA of the CDR3: TGCAGCGTTGAAGGCGCTCGGCGGGGCAACACAGATACGCAGTATTTT. Translating gives CSVEGARRGNTDTQYF.

This clonotype was counted many times. This chain's CDR3 is CATSQNTGRQETQYF. CDR3 DNA sequence: TGTGCCACCAGCCAAAATACGGGACGGCAAGAGACCCAGTACTTC. The gene calls are TRBV15 and TRBJ2-5, with D possibly being TRBD1 or TRBD2 (5 bases each). Germline V gives CDR1 LNHNV, CDR2 YYDKDF (reference sequence). The ends were cut back, 5 bases at V and 2 bases at J, with 15 bases in the middle. This CDR3 is 15 amino acids long.

With respect to this clonotype: A read error may be the cause here, since a much bigger clone is one base away. The chain uses TRBV6-2 or TRBV6-3 and TRBJ1-2, with TRBD1 identical over 7 bases. This CDR3 spans 13 amino acids. The germline gives CDR1 MNHEY, CDR2 SVGEGT. CDR3 in amino acids: CTSSLGGGGGYTF. As DNA, the CDR3 is TGTACCAGCAGCCTCGGAGGGGGCGGCGGCTACACCTTC.

The chain is built from TRBV4-2 and TRBJ2-5; no reliable D call. V lost 0 bases and J 2 bases, leaving 10 bases between the germline ends. The CDR3 runs to 15 residues. Per germline, CDR1 LGHNA and CDR2 YNFKEQ. CDR3 in amino acids: CASSQEQLLQETQYF. The CDR3 nucleotides are TGTGCCAGCAGCCAAGAACAACTCCTGCAAGAGACCCAGTACTTC.

On this clonotype itself: In this CDR3 the conserved last residue, phenylalanine or tryptophan, is missing, so a read error is likely. The genes are TRBV12-3 or TRBV12-4 and TRBJ2-2, with 11 bases matching TRBD1. V lost 5 bases, J lost 4 bases, and 3 bases stayed unmatched. This CDR3 has 15 residues. The CDR3, as DNA: TGTGCCAGCAGTCCGGGACAGGGGGTCACCGGGGAGCTGTTTTTG. Residues: CASSPGQGVTGELFL.

J is TRBJ2-3 and V is TRBV2; a possible D gene is TRBD1 (6 bases). Germline CDR1 reads SNHLY; CDR2 reads FYNNEI. The CDR3 is made up of 16 amino acids. Trimming removed 1 base at V and 2 bases at J, with 13 bases between. The CDR3 coding sequence is TGTGCCAGCAGTGAAGACCTCACAGGGAACACAGATACGCAGTATTTT. Encoded protein: CASSEDLTGNTDTQYF.

This clonotype was counted only a few times. A read error may produce the germline difference seen at one junction end. V usage is TRBV5-6 and J usage is TRBJ2-5; 8 nucleotides align to TRBD1. Germline values: CDR1 SGHDT, CDR2 YYEEEE. The CDR3 consists of 15 residues. In DNA form, the CDR3 reads TGTGCCAGCAGCTTCTCAGGACAGGGTTCTGAGGAGCAGTATTTC. Its translation: CASSFSGQGSEEQYF.

Points on this clonotype: A much larger clone lies a single base off, so this may be a read error. The V call is TRBV7-3, the J call TRBJ2-7; 7 nucleotides line up with TRBD2. The germline CDR1 and CDR2 sequences are SGHTA and FQGTGA. The CDR3 is 14 amino acids. The CDR3 bases are TGTGCCAGCAGCTTAGGCGGGAGAGTAAACGAGCGGTACTTC. It codes for CASSLGGRVNERYF.

In DNA, the CDR3 is TGCAGTGCTATACGGGGGGCAGGTTCACCCCTCCACTTT. As protein: CSAIRGAGSPLHF. The rearrangement links TRBV20-1 to TRBJ1-6; tentative D call: TRBD1 (6 bases). CDR1 is DFQATT, CDR2 SNEGSKA, per germline (reference sequence). This CDR3 contains 13 residues. V was shortened by 4 bases and J by 9 bases, with 13 bases between the two germline ends.

CDR3 DNA: TGTGCCAGCAGTGAAGCTCGGGGGGCCTATGGCTACACCTTC. Encoded protein: CASSEARGAYGYTF. The genes are TRBV6-1 and TRBJ1-2; a possible D gene is TRBD1 (6 bases). The germline CDR1 and CDR2 sequences are MNHNS and SASEGT. The V end lost 0 bases, the J end lost 4 bases, and 9 bases lay between the germline ends. This CDR3 is built from 14 residues.